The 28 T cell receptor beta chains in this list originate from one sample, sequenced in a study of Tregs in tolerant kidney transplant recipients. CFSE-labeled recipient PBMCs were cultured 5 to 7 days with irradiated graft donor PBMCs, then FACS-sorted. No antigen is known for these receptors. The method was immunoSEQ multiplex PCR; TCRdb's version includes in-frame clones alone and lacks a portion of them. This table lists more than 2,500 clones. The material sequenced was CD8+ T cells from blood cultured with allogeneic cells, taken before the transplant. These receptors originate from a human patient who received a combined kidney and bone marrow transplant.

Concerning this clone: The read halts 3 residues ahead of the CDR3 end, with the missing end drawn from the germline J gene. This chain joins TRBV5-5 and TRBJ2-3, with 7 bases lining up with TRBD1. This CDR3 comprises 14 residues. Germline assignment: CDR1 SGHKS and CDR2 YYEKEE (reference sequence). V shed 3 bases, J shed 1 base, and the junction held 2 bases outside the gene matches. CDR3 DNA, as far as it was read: TGTGCCAGCAGCTGGGACAGTCGCACAGATACG. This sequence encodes CASSWDSRTDT. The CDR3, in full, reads CASSWDSRTDTQYF.

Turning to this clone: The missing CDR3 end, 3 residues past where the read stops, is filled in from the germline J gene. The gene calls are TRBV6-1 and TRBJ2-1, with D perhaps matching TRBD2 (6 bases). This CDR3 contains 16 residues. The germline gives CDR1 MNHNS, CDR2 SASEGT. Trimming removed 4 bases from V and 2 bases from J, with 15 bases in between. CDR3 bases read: TGTGCCAGCAGTGTCTTAGCGGATACCACCTACAATGAG. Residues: CASSVLADTTYNE. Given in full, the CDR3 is CASSVLADTTYNEQFF.

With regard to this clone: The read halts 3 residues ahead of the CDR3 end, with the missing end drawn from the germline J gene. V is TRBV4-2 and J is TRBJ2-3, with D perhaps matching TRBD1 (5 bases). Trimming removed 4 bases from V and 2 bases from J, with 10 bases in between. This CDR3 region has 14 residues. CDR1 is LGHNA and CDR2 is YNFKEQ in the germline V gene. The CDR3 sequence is CASSLTENTDTQYF. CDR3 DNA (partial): TGTGCCAGCAGCCTGACAGAAAACACAGATACG.

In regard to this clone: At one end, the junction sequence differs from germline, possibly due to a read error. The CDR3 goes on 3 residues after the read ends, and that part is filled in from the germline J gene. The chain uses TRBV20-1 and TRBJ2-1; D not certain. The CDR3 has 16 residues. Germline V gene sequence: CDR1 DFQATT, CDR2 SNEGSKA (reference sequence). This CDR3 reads CSARDSFHRSYNEQFF. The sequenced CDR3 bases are TGCAGTGCCAGAGATAGTTTCCACCGATCCTACAATGAG.

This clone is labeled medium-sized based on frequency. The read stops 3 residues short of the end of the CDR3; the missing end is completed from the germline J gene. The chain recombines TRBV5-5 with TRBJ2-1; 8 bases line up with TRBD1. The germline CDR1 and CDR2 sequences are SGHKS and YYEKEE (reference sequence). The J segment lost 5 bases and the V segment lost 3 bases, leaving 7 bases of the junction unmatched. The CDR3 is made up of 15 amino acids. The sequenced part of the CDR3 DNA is TGTGCCAGCAGCTATGGACAGGGATCTAACAATGAG. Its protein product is CASSYGQGSNNE. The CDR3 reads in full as CASSYGQGSNNEQFF.

The CDR3 bases that were read are TGTGCCAGCAGTTTACTCGGGACAGGGTACAATGAG. It translates to CASSLLGTGYNE. In full, the CDR3 reads CASSLLGTGYNEQFF. The V gene is TRBV12-3 or TRBV12-4, the J gene TRBJ2-1; 9 bases map to TRBD1. The read finishes 3 residues shy of the CDR3 end, and the germline J gene is used to complete it. V shed 2 bases, J shed 4 bases, and the junction held 3 bases outside the gene matches. The CDR3 has 15 amino acids.

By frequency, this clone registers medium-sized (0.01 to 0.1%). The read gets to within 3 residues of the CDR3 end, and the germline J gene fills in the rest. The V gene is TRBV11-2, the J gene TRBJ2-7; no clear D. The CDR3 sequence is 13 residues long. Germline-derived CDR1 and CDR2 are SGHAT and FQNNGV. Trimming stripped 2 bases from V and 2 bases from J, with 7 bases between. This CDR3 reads CASSLNSPYEQYF. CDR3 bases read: TGTGCCAGCAGCTTAAACAGCCCCTACGAG.

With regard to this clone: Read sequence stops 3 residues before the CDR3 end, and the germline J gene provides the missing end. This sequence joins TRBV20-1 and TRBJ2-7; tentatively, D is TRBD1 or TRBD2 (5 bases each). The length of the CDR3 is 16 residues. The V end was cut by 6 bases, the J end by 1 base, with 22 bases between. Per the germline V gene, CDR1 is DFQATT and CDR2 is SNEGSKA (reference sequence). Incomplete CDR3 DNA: TGCAGTGCAACCTTCACCCCTCCCGAGGGGTCCTACGAG. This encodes CSATFTPPEGSYE. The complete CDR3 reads CSATFTPPEGSYEQYF.

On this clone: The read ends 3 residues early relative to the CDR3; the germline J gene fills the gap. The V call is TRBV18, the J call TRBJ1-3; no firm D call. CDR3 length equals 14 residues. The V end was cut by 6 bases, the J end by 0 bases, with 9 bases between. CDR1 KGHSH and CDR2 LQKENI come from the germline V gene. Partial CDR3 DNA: TGTGCCAGCTCCCCCCGGGGCTCTGGAAACACC. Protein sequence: CASSPRGSGNT. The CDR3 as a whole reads CASSPRGSGNTIYF. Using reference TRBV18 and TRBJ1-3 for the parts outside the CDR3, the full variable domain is NAGVMQNPRHLVRRRGQEARLRCSPMKGHSHVYWYRQLPEEGLKFMVYLQKENIIDESGMPKERFSAEFPKEGPSILRIQQVVRGDSAAYFCASSPRGSGNTIYFGEGSWLTVV.

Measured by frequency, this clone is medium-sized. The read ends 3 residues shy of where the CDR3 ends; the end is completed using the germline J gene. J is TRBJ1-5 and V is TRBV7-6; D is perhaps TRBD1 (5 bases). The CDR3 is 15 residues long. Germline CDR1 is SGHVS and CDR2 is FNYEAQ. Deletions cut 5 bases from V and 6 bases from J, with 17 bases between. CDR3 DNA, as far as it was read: TGTGCCAGCAGCGTCGGGACTGGGGCGGGTCAGCCC. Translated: CASSVGTGAGQP. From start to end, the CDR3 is CASSVGTGAGQPQHF.

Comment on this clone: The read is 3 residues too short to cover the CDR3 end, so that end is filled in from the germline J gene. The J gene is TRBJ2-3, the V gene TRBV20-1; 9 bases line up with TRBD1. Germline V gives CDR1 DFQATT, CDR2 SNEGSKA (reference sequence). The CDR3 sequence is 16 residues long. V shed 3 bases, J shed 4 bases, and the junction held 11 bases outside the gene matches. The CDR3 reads CSASSPDRGFADTQYF. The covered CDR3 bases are TGCAGTGCTAGTTCGCCTGACAGGGGGTTCGCAGATACG.

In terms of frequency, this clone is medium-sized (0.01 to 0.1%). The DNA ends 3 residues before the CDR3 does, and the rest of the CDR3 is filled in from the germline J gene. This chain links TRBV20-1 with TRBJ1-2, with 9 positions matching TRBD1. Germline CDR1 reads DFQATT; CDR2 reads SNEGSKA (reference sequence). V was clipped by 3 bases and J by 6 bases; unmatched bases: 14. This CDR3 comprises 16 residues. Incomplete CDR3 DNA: TGCAGTGCTAGGGAGACAGGGGGGACTTTAAATAATGGC. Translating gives CSARETGGTLNNG. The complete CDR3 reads CSARETGGTLNNGYTF.

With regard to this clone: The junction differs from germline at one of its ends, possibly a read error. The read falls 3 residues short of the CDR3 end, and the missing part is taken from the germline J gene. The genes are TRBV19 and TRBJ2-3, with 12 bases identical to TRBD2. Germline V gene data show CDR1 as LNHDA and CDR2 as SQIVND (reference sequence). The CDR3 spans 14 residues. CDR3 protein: CASSPSGGGLTQYF. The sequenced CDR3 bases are TGTGCTAGTAGTCCTAGCGGGGGGGGGCTCACG. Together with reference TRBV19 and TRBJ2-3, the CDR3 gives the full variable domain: DGGITQSPKYLFRKEGQNVTLSCEQNLNHDAMYWYRQDPGQGLRLIYYSQIVNDFQKGDIAEGYSVSREKKESFPLTVTSAQKNPTAFYLCASSPSGGGLTQYFGPGTRLTVL.

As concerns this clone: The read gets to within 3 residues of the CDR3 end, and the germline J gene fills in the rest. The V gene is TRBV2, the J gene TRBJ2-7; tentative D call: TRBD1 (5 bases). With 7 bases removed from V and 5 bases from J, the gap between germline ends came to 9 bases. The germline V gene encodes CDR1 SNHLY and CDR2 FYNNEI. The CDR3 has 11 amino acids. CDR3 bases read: TGTGCCAGCACTCAGGGTAACGAG. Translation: CASTQGNE. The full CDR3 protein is CASTQGNEQYF.

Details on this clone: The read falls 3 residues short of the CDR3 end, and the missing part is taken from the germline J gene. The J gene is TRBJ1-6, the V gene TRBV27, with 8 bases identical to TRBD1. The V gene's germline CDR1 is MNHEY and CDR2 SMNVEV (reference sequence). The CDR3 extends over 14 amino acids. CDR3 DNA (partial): TGTGCCAGCAGTCCCGGACAGGGAGTAGGGCCC. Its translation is CASSPGQGVGP. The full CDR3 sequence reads CASSPGQGVGPLHF.

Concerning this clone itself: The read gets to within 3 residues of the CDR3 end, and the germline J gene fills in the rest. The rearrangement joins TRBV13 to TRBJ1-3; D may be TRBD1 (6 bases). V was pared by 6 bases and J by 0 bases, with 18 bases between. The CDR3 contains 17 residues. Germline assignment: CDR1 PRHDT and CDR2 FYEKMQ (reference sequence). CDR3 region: CASSQTTGNNSGNTIYF. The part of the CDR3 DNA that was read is TGTGCCAGCAGTCAAACAACAGGGAATAACTCTGGAAACACC.

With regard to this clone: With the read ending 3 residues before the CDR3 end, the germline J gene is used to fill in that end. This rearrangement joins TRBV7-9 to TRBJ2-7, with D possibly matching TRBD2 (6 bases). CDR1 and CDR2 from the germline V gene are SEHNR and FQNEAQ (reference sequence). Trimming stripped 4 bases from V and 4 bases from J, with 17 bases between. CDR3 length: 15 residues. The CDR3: CASSSPLGGRYEQYF. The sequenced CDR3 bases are TGTGCCAGCAGCTCCCCGTTGGGGGGTCGTTACGAG.

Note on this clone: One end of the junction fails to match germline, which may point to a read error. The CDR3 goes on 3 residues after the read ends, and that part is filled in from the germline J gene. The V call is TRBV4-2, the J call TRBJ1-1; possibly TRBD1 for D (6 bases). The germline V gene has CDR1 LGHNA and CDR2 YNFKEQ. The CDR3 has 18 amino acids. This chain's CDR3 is CASSQEIVAGEYYTEAFF. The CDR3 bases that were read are TGCGCCAGCAGCCAAGAAATCGTGGCAGGGGAGTATTACACTGAA.

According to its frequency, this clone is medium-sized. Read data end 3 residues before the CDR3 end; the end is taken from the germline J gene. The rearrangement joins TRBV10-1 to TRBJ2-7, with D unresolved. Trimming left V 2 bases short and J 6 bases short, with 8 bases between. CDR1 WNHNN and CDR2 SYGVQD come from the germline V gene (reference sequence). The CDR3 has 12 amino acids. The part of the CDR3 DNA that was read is TGCGCCAGCAGTGAGGCGAGTAGCGAG. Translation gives CASSEASSE. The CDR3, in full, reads CASSEASSEQYF.

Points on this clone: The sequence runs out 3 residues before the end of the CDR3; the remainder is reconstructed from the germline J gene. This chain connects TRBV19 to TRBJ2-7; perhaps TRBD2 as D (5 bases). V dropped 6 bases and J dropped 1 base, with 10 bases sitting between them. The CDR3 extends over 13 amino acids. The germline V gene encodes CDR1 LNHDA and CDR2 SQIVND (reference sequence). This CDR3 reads CASSVGVSYEQYF. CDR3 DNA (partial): TGTGCCAGTAGCGTCGGGGTTTCCTACGAG.

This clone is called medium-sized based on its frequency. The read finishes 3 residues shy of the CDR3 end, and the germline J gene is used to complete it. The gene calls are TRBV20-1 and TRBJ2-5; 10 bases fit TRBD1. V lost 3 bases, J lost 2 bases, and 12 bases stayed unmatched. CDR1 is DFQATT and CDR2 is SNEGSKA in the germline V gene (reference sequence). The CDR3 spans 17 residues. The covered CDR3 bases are TGCAGTGCTAGCAAGACAGGGGGCCGTAGGGAACAAGAGACC. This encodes CSASKTGGRREQET. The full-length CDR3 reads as CSASKTGGRREQETQYF.

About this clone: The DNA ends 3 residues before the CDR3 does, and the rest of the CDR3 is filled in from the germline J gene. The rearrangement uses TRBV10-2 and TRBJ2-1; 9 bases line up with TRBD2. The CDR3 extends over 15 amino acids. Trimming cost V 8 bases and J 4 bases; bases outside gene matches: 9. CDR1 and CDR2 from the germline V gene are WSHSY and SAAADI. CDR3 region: CASGPSGANYNEQFF. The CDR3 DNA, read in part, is TGCGCCAGCGGCCCTAGCGGGGCTAATTACAATGAG.

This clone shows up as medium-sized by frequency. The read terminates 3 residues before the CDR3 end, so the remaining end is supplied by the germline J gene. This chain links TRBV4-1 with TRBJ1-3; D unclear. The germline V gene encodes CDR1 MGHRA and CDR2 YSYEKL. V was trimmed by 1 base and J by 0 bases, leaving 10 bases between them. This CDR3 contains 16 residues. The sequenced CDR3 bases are TGCGCCAGCAGCCAAGTTGGCCCTGTCTCTGGAAACACC. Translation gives CASSQVGPVSGNT. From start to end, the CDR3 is CASSQVGPVSGNTIYF.

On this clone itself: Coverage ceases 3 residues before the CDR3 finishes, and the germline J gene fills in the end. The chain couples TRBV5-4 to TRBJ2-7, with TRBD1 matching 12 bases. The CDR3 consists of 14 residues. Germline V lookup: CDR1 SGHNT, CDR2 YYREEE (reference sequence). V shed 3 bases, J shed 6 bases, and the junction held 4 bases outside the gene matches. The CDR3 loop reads CASSSGTGGFEQYF. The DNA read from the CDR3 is TGTGCCAGCAGCTCCGGGACAGGGGGCTTCGAG.

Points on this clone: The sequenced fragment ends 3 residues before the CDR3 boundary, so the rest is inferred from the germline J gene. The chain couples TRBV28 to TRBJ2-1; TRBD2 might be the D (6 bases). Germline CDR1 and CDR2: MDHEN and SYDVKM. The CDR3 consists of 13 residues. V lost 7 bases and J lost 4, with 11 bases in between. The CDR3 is CASNWDLYNEQFF. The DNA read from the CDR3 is TGTGCCAGCAACTGGGACTTATACAATGAG.

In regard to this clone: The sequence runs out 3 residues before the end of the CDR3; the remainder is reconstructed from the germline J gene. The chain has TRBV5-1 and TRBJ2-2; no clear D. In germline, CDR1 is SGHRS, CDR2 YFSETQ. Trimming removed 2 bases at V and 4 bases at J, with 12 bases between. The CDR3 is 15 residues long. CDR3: CASSFTTASTGELFF. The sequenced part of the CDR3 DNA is TGCGCCAGCAGCTTTACAACAGCCTCCACCGGGGAG.

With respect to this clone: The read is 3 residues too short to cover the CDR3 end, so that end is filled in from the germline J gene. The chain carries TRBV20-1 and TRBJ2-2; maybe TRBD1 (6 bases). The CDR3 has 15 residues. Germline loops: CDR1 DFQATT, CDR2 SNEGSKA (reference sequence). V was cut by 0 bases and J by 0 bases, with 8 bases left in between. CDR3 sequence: CSARDWTANTGELFF. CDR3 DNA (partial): TGCAGTGCTAGAGATTGGACAGCGAACACCGGGGAG.

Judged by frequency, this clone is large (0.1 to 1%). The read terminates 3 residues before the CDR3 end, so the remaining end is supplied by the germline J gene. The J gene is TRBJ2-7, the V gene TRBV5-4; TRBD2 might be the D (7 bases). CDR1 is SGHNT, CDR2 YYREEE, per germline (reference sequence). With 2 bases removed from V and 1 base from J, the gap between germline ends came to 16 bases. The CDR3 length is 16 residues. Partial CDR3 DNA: TGTGCCAGCAGCTTAACGGGGGGCACCTATTCCTACGAG. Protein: CASSLTGGTYSYE. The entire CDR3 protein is CASSLTGGTYSYEQYF.